One sample yielded the 18 T cell receptor beta chains listed below, sequenced in a study of CD8 T cells in Susac syndrome. An input of roughly 0.5 to 1 ug of RNA was subjected to reverse transcription using random hexamers. TCRdb redid the calling of the immunoSEQ multiplex PCR reads with MiXCR, one entry per CDR3 protein. The sample shows fewer than 200,000 distinct CDR3 sequences, over 75% of them seen only once. Sequencing was done on a sample of CD4+ T cells from PBMCs. These receptors all stem from a human donor with Susac syndrome.

This chain links TRBV5-1 with TRBJ2-4, with D uncertain. This CDR3 is 15 amino acids long. V was trimmed by 1 base and J by 0 bases, leaving 8 bases between them. CDR1 is SGHRS, CDR2 YFSETQ, per germline. Here the CDR3 reads CASSLNNLAKNIQYF. For the CDR3, the DNA is TGCGCCAGCAGCTTGAATAATCTAGCCAAAAACATTCAGTACTTC.

V is TRBV6-1 and J is TRBJ2-6; TRBD1 matches at 11 bases. V was clipped by 3 bases and J by 0 bases; unmatched bases: 10. CDR1 is MNHNS and CDR2 is SASEGT in the germline V gene. The CDR3 has 20 residues. CDR3 region: CASSDRFPGTGGSGANVLTF. The CDR3 DNA reads as TGTGCCAGCAGTGATCGCTTCCCCGGGACAGGGGGCTCTGGGGCCAACGTCCTGACTTTC.

This clonotype has only one observation. The chain combines TRBV20-1 with TRBJ2-1, with TRBD2 matching over 11 bases. CDR3 length: 19 amino acids. Germline V gene lookup returns CDR1 DFQATT and CDR2 SNEGSKA (reference sequence). V dropped 6 bases and J dropped 0; count of bases not matched to a gene: 16. The CDR3 coding sequence is TGCAGTGCATCAAAAATCCCCCTTACTAGCGGGAGCTCCTACAATGAGCAGTTCTTC. It translates to CSASKIPLTSGSSYNEQFF.

The rearrangement uses TRBV7-9 and TRBJ1-2; possible D gene TRBD1, 6 bases. The length of the CDR3 is 14 residues. The ends were cut back, 0 bases at V and 5 bases at J, with 10 bases in the middle. Germline V gene sequence: CDR1 SEHNR, CDR2 FQNEAQ (reference sequence). The CDR3 DNA sequence: TGTGCCAGCAGCTTAGCAGGGGGATCTTATGGCTACACCTTC. It codes for CASSLAGGSYGYTF.

The rearrangement joins TRBV27 to TRBJ2-7, with TRBD2 matching 9 bases. The V gene's germline CDR1 is MNHEY and CDR2 SMNVEV (reference sequence). V was clipped by 2 bases and J by 8 bases; unmatched bases: 10. The CDR3 is made up of 15 amino acids. This chain's CDR3 is CASSLRASGDVKQYF. The CDR3 coding sequence is TGTGCCAGCAGTTTAAGGGCTAGCGGGGACGTAAAGCAGTACTTC.

The CDR3 DNA reads TGTGCCAGTAGGGATTACAGGGCACTAGGGGAAAAACTGTTTTTT. As protein: CASRDYRALGEKLFF. V gene TRBV19 combines with J gene TRBJ1-4; maybe TRBD1 (6 bases). The germline CDR1 and CDR2 sequences are LNHDA and SQIVND (reference sequence). This CDR3 comprises 15 residues. The V gene lost 6 bases and the J gene lost 8 bases, with 19 bases spanning the gap.

The rearrangement joins TRBV25-1 to TRBJ2-3, with D possibly being TRBD2 (5 bases). The CDR3 runs 13 residues. Germline CDR1 and CDR2: MGHDK and SYGVNS. V lost 2 bases, J lost 11 bases, and 14 bases lay in between. CDR3 amino acids: CASSEGRRVKQYF. CDR3 nucleotide sequence: TGTGCCAGCAGTGAAGGGCGGCGGGTCAAGCAGTATTTT.

The rearrangement joins TRBV6-1 to TRBJ1-6, with 9 nucleotides matching TRBD1. J lost 8 bases, V lost 7 bases, and 3 bases had no gene match. CDR1 is MNHNS and CDR2 is SASEGT in the germline V gene. The CDR3 contains 13 residues. The CDR3 region has the DNA TGTGCCAGCATTGGACAGGGGCATTCACCCCTCCACTTT. Translated, it gives CASIGQGHSPLHF.

The J gene is TRBJ1-5, the V gene TRBV5-1, with a weak D call TRBD1 (6 bases). There are 14 residues in the CDR3. The germline gives CDR1 SGHRS, CDR2 YFSETQ. Trimming pared 0 bases from V and 5 bases from J, leaving 9 bases between. CDR3 sequence: CASSLEGEYQPQHF. CDR3 in DNA: TGCGCCAGCAGCTTGGAGGGGGAATATCAGCCCCAGCATTTT.

The J gene is TRBJ1-1, the V gene TRBV18; D uncertain. V lost 4 bases and J lost 1, with 16 bases in between. Germline V gives CDR1 KGHSH, CDR2 LQKENI. The CDR3 contains 16 residues. Written as DNA, the CDR3 is TGTGCCAGCTCACTATACCATGAGCAGAAGAACACTGAAGCTTTCTTT. It encodes CASSLYHEQKNTEAFF.

V usage is TRBV4-2 and J usage is TRBJ2-1, with TRBD2 matching over 7 bases. This CDR3 has 17 residues. J was trimmed by 1 base and V by 0 bases; bases with no gene match: 6. Germline CDR1 LGHNA, CDR2 YNFKEQ. The CDR3 reads CASSQDLAGVSYNEQFF. The DNA for the CDR3 is TGTGCCAGCAGCCAAGATCTTGCGGGGGTATCCTACAATGAGCAGTTCTTC.

The chain combines TRBV3-1 with TRBJ2-2; a weak D match, TRBD2 (6 bases). This CDR3 comprises 17 residues. V lost 1 base to trimming and J lost 4 bases, with 16 bases between them. From germline, CDR1 is LGHDT and CDR2 YNNKEL (reference sequence). The CDR3 loop reads CASSQGVGGVGTGELFF. CDR3 bases: TGTGCCAGCAGCCAAGGCGTGGGCGGGGTGGGCACCGGGGAGCTGTTTTTT. The full variable domain, in which reference TRBV3-1 and TRBJ2-2 provide the parts outside the CDR3, is DTAVSQTPKYLVTQMGNDKSIKCEQNLGHDTMYWYKQDSKKFLKIMFSYNNKELIINETVPNRFSPKSPDKAHLNLHINSLELGDSAVYFCASSQGVGGVGTGELFFGEGSRLTVL.

The rearrangement joins TRBV27 to TRBJ1-5, with TRBD1 as a possible D gene (5 bases). The germline V and J ends were trimmed by 5 bases and 2 bases, with 13 bases remaining between them. CDR3 length equals 15 residues. Germline V gene data show CDR1 as MNHEY and CDR2 as SMNVEV (reference sequence). CDR3 in amino acids: CASSNLGGGNQPQHF. Here the CDR3 DNA reads TGTGCCAGCAGTAACCTCGGGGGGGGCAATCAGCCCCAGCATTTT.

The J gene is TRBJ2-2, the V gene TRBV3-1, with 13 bases that match TRBD2. J was trimmed by 6 bases and V by 4 bases; bases with no gene match: 5. The CDR3 sequence is 16 residues long. Germline CDR1 LGHDT, CDR2 YNNKEL (reference sequence). The DNA of the CDR3 is TGTGCCAGCAGCCGCCGGACTAGCGGGAGTCCCGGGGAGCTGTTTTTT. As protein: CASSRRTSGSPGELFF.

A note on this clonotype: One junction end disagrees with the germline gene, perhaps due to a read error. The chain uses TRBV12-3 or TRBV12-4 and TRBJ1-1; D gene ambiguous. CDR3 size: 11 residues. The CDR3 DNA reads as TGTGCCAGCAGTTTGAAGACTGAAGCTTTCTTT. This gives the protein CASSLKTEAFF.

The gene calls are TRBV20-1 and TRBJ2-2, with 7 nucleotides matching TRBD2. The J segment lost 3 bases and the V segment lost 5 bases, leaving 6 bases of the junction unmatched. The CDR3 has 14 residues. Germline assignment: CDR1 DFQATT and CDR2 SNEGSKA (reference sequence). The DNA for the CDR3 is TGCAGTGCTTTAGGTGGGGGGGACACCGGGGAGCTGTTTTTT. Encoded protein: CSALGGGDTGELFF.

The rearrangement links TRBV21-1 to TRBJ2-5; the table's D call TRBD1 went unverified against the DNA. TRBV21-1 is labeled a pseudogene. This CDR3 contains 17 residues. In nucleotides, the CDR3 is TGTGCCAGCACCCTCCGGACGGGACAGACCTTTCAAGAGACCCAGTACTTC. Amino acid sequence: CASTLRTGQTFQETQYF.

In nucleotides, the CDR3 is TGTGCCAGCGATGAACAGGGGAGAGCTGAAGCTTTCTTT. This encodes CASDEQGRAEAFF. The chain is built from TRBV2 and TRBJ1-1, with 7 nucleotides matching TRBD1. The junction had 9 bases not matched to a gene; V was cut back by 8 bases and J by 6 bases. Germline CDR1 is SNHLY and CDR2 is FYNNEI. CDR3 length: 13 amino acids. The entire variable domain, with the rest obtained from reference TRBV2 and TRBJ1-1, is as follows: EPEVTQTPSHQVTQMGQEVILRCVPISNHLYFYWYRQILGQKVEFLVSFYNNEISEKSEIFDDQFSVERPDGSNFTLKIRSTKLEDSAMYFCASDEQGRAEAFFGQGTRLTVV.